The 21 T cell receptor beta chains in this list originate from one sample, sequenced in a study of siplizumab effects on memory and regulatory T cells. TCRdb's copy holds only in-frame clones and misses some; the assay was immunoSEQ multiplex PCR. The sample lists over 65,000 clones; 85% to 95% were seen once. Sequencing was carried out using CD8+ T cells sorted from blood. The receptors derive from a human donor in good health.

The V gene is TRBV7-9, the J gene TRBJ2-1, with no clear D. Germline CDR1 reads SEHNR; CDR2 reads FQNEAQ (reference sequence). This CDR3 comprises 12 residues. The V end lost 7 bases, the J end lost 7 bases, and 11 bases lay between the germline ends. The CDR3 protein is CASTSPRNEQFF. CDR3 DNA: TGTGCCAGCACCTCCCCGAGAAATGAGCAGTTCTTC.

This rearrangement joins TRBV7-3 to TRBJ2-1; 9 bases align to TRBD2. CDR1 and CDR2 from the germline V gene are SGHTA and FQGTGA. Germline trimming cut 4 bases from V and 5 bases from J; bases unmatched to any gene: 9. The CDR3 covers 16 residues. CDR3 amino acids: CASSSMTSGLHNEQFF. CDR3 bases: TGTGCCAGCAGCTCTATGACTAGCGGCCTTCACAATGAGCAGTTCTTC.

The J gene is TRBJ2-3, the V gene TRBV9; TRBD2 matches 13 bases. J lost 4 bases, V lost 3 bases, and 11 bases had no gene match. The CDR3 is 18 residues long. Germline CDR1 SGDLS, CDR2 YYNGEE. CDR3 sequence: CASSATGELAGGADTQYF. CDR3 in DNA: TGTGCCAGCAGCGCCACAGGGGAACTAGCGGGAGGGGCAGATACGCAGTATTTT. Full variable domain (rest looked up from reference TRBV9 and TRBJ2-3): DSGVTQTPKHLITATGQRVTLRCSPRSGDLSVYWYQQSLDQGLQFLIQYYNGEERAKGNILERFSAQQFPDLHSELNLSSLELGDSALYFCASSATGELAGGADTQYFGPGTRLTVL.

The chain links TRBV11-2 to TRBJ2-2; 8 bases line up with TRBD2. CDR3 length: 15 amino acids. Germline lookup yields CDR1 SGHAT and CDR2 FQNNGV. Trimming cost V 0 bases and J 7 bases; bases outside gene matches: 4. The CDR3 DNA is TGTGCCAGCAGCTTAGAGGCTAGCGGGCGCGGGGAGCTGTTTTTT. It specifies CASSLEASGRGELFF. The full variable domain, completed using reference TRBV11-2 and TRBJ2-2, is EAGVAQSPRYKIIEKRQSVAFWCNPISGHATLYWYQQILGQGPKLLIQFQNNGVVDDSQLPKDRFSAERLKGVDSTLKIQPAKLEDSAVYLCASSLEASGRGELFFGEGSRLTVL.

The chain recombines TRBV29-1 with TRBJ2-1; D remains ambiguous. The CDR3 extends over 15 amino acids. V gave up 1 base and J gave up 1 base, with 11 bases separating them. Germline V gene data show CDR1 as SQVTM and CDR2 as ANQGSEA. The CDR3 nucleotides read TGCAGCGTTGAAGGGTCAGTTGGGTCCTACAATGAGCAGTTCTTC. Protein: CSVEGSVGSYNEQFF.

The chain couples TRBV5-4 to TRBJ2-7; D unclear. This CDR3 spans 13 amino acids. Germline lookup yields CDR1 SGHNT and CDR2 YYREEE (reference sequence). The V end lost 0 bases, the J end lost 3 bases, and 7 bases lay between the germline ends. CDR3 nucleotides: TGTGCCAGCAGCTTGGGGTCCAGCTACGAGCAGTACTTC. Translation: CASSLGSSYEQYF. The full variable domain, completed using reference TRBV5-4 and TRBJ2-7, is ETGVTQSPTHLIKTRGQQVTLRCSSQSGHNTVSWYQQALGQGPQFIFQYYREEENGRGNFPPRFSGLQFPNYSSELNVNALELDDSALYLCASSLGSSYEQYFGPGTRLTVT.

This chain joins TRBV9 and TRBJ1-1, with a weak D call TRBD1 (6 bases). Germline loops: CDR1 SGDLS, CDR2 YYNGEE. The V gene lost 4 bases and the J gene lost 11 bases, with 21 bases spanning the gap. This CDR3 is 14 amino acids long. CDR3 coding DNA: TGTGCCAGCAGCCCCCCGCGAGGGGGGGCGACGGCTTTCTTT. Its translation is CASSPPRGGATAFF.

The table lists this clone with a few counts. The CDR3 region has the DNA TGTGCCAGCAGTGAAGACGGAGCTAACTATGGCTACACCTTC. Residues: CASSEDGANYGYTF. V and J are TRBV6-1 and TRBJ1-2, with D hard to call. This CDR3 is built from 14 residues. The germline V gene has CDR1 MNHNS and CDR2 SASEGT. Trimming took 1 base from V and 0 from J, leaving 6 bases between them.

The chain employs TRBV27 and TRBJ2-2, with D possibly being TRBD2 (7 bases). The CDR3 covers 17 residues. The germline V gene encodes CDR1 MNHEY and CDR2 SMNVEV (reference sequence). V shed 2 bases and J shed 5 bases, with 18 bases lying between them. The CDR3 sequence is CASSLALGGLGTGELFF. The CDR3 DNA reads as TGTGCCAGCAGTTTAGCCCTGGGGGGGCTGGGGACCGGGGAGCTGTTTTTT.

This clone was observed a single time. The rearrangement joins TRBV27 to TRBJ1-5; D is undetermined. The V gene's germline CDR1 is MNHEY and CDR2 SMNVEV (reference sequence). Trimming cost V 3 bases and J 0 bases, with 12 bases left between them. The CDR3 has 16 residues. The CDR3 region has the DNA TGTGCCAGCAGTTTGTCTCGAGGATATAGCAATCAGCCCCAGCATTTT. Translated, it gives CASSLSRGYSNQPQHF.

The rearrangement links TRBV7-6 to TRBJ2-6, with 7 nucleotides matching TRBD1. This CDR3 region has 19 residues. Germline CDR1 reads SGHVS; CDR2 reads FNYEAQ. V lost 2 bases and J lost 1; bases outside the gene matches: 11. In DNA, the CDR3 is TGTGCCAGCAGCTTAAAAGACGGGACAGCAAGATCTGGGGCCAACGTCCTGACTTTC. It yields the protein CASSLKDGTARSGANVLTF. The complete variable domain, with remaining parts taken from reference TRBV7-6 and TRBJ2-6, reads GAGVSQSPRYKVTKRGQDVALRCDPISGHVSLYWYRQALGQGPEFLTYFNYEAQQDKSGLPNDRFSAERPEGSISTLTIQRTEQRDSAMYRCASSLKDGTARSGANVLTFGAGSRLTVL.

The gene calls are TRBV7-8 and TRBJ2-3, with D maybe TRBD1 (5 bases). Germline assignment: CDR1 SGHVS and CDR2 FQNEAQ. The V and J ends lost 1 base and 2 bases respectively, with 13 bases between them. The CDR3 runs 16 residues. The CDR3 reads CASSLVSGRDTDTQYF. The CDR3, as DNA: TGTGCCAGCAGCTTAGTATCAGGGCGCGACACAGATACGCAGTATTTT.

The CDR3 DNA follows: TGTGCCAGCAGTGAATGGTCAGGGGCGACCTACGAGCAGTACTTC. Its protein is CASSEWSGATYEQYF. The J gene is TRBJ2-7, the V gene TRBV6-1; TRBD1 might be the D (6 bases). Germline V gene lookup returns CDR1 MNHNS and CDR2 SASEGT. Between the trimmed V and J ends, which lost 2 bases and 2 bases, there was a span of 13 bases. This CDR3 region has 15 residues.

The chain links TRBV9 to TRBJ1-3; D may be TRBD1 (5 bases). Germline values: CDR1 SGDLS, CDR2 YYNGEE. The CDR3 totals 17 residues. Trimming shortened V by 0 bases and J by 2 bases, and 15 bases separated the two germline ends. The CDR3 spells CASSVVDTQGPGNTIYF. CDR3 nucleotide sequence: TGTGCCAGCAGCGTAGTGGACACCCAGGGCCCTGGAAACACCATATATTTT. Full variable domain (outside the CDR3, taken from reference TRBV9 and TRBJ1-3): DSGVTQTPKHLITATGQRVTLRCSPRSGDLSVYWYQQSLDQGLQFLIQYYNGEERAKGNILERFSAQQFPDLHSELNLSSLELGDSALYFCASSVVDTQGPGNTIYFGEGSWLTVV.

The chain couples TRBV5-5 to TRBJ1-5; 7 positions agree with TRBD1. This CDR3 has 13 residues. Unmatched junction bases numbered 5, after V lost 3 bases and J lost 8 bases. CDR1 is SGHKS, CDR2 YYEKEE, per germline (reference sequence). The CDR3 sequence is CASSSTGSKPQHF. In DNA form, the CDR3 reads TGTGCCAGCAGCTCGACAGGGAGCAAGCCCCAGCATTTT. Combining the CDR3 with reference TRBV5-5 and TRBJ1-5 gives the whole variable domain DAGVTQSPTHLIKTRGQQVTLRCSPISGHKSVSWYQQVLGQGPQFIFQYYEKEERGRGNFPDRFSARQFPNYSSELNVNALLLGDSALYLCASSSTGSKPQHFGDGTRLSIL.

The V and J genes are TRBV7-9 and TRBJ1-2; TRBD1 matches at 10 bases. The V gene end was trimmed by 5 bases and the J gene end by 4 bases; junction bases not matched to a gene: 10. Germline CDR1 and CDR2: SEHNR and FQNEAQ (reference sequence). The CDR3 sequence is 16 residues long. CDR3 in amino acids: CASSALGGDRGYGYTF. CDR3 sequence (DNA): TGTGCCAGCAGCGCCCTAGGGGGGGACAGGGGCTATGGCTACACCTTC.

V usage is TRBV27 and J usage is TRBJ1-5; D unresolved. Trimming removed 0 bases from V and 5 bases from J, with 5 bases in between. CDR3 length: 13 residues. Germline assignment: CDR1 MNHEY and CDR2 SMNVEV (reference sequence). The CDR3 here is CASSLSWHQPQHF. The CDR3 nucleotides read TGTGCCAGCAGTTTATCGTGGCATCAGCCCCAGCATTTT.

The J gene is TRBJ1-5, the V gene TRBV5-1; 9 bases map to TRBD1. J gave up 4 bases and V 4 bases, and 6 bases lay outside the gene matches. Germline V lookup: CDR1 SGHRS, CDR2 YFSETQ. This CDR3 is built from 15 residues. In nucleotides, the CDR3 is TGCGCCAGCAGCGGAGGACAGGGGTGGAATCAGCCCCAGCATTTT. The encoded protein is CASSGGQGWNQPQHF.

A single count supports this clone. The chain recombines TRBV13 with TRBJ2-7; 7 nucleotides agree with TRBD1. Germline values: CDR1 PRHDT, CDR2 FYEKMQ (reference sequence). The V segment lost 5 bases and the J segment 2 bases; nucleotides outside the gene matches: 6. This CDR3 has 14 residues. CDR3 sequence: CASSPGQETYEQYF. DNA of the CDR3: TGTGCCAGCAGCCCAGGACAGGAAACCTACGAGCAGTACTTC.

The V gene is TRBV29-1, the J gene TRBJ2-7, with unresolved D. The CDR3 consists of 13 residues. With 6 bases removed from V and 0 bases from J, the gap between germline ends came to 12 bases. Germline assignment: CDR1 SQVTM and CDR2 ANQGSEA. The CDR3, as DNA: TGCAGCGTCAAGATAAGGAGCTCCTACGAGCAGTACTTC. This encodes CSVKIRSSYEQYF.

The CDR3 nucleotides are TGTGCCAGCAGTGAATGGGGGGACGATCAGCCCCAGCATTTT. Residues: CASSEWGDDQPQHF. The genes are TRBV2 and TRBJ1-5, with D perhaps matching TRBD1 (5 bases). V was cut by 2 bases and J by 5 bases, with 10 bases left in between. Germline V lookup: CDR1 SNHLY, CDR2 FYNNEI. This CDR3 contains 14 residues.